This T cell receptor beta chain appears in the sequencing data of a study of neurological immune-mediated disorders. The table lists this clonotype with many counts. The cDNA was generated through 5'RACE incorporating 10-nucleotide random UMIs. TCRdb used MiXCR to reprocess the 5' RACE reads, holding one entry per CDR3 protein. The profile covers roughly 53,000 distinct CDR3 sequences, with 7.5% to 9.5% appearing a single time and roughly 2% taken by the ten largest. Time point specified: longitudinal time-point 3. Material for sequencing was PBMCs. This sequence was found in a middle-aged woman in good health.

DNA of the CDR3: TGTGCCAGCACTGAAGGCGGGAGGCTTTACAATGAGCAGTTCTTC. This gives the protein CASTEGGRLYNEQFF. V is TRBV5-6 and J is TRBJ2-1; 8 bases are shared with TRBD2. The CDR3 has 15 amino acids. The V gene end was trimmed by 6 bases and the J gene end by 4 bases; junction bases not matched to a gene: 9. Germline V lookup: CDR1 SGHDT, CDR2 YYEEEE.